The TCR beta chain described here comes from a study of blood T cell repertoires in COVID-19. Trimming pared 3 bases from V and 3 bases from J, leaving 8 bases between. The CDR3 sequence is 13 residues long. The V gene's germline CDR1 is LNHDA and CDR2 SQIVND (reference sequence). Sequencing was performed with immunoSEQ multiplex PCR; in TCRdb, only in-frame clones are kept and a portion is missing. The table records more than 60,000 clones, 84% of them present only once. The sequenced material came from peripheral blood. The chain joins TRBV19 to TRBJ2-5; D is unresolved. This receptor was obtained from a man aged 45-65 years with acute or convalescent COVID-19. CDR3 protein: CASSITQEETQYF. In nucleotides, the CDR3 is TGTGCCAGTAGTATTACGCAGGAAGAGACCCAGTACTTC.